The sequence of this T cell receptor (beta chain) was determined in a study of T cell changes during pregnancy in multiple sclerosis. TCRdb's copy holds only in-frame clones and misses some; the assay was immunoSEQ multiplex PCR. The sample records 40,000 to 55,000 clones, almost 95% being singletons. The CDR3 loop spans 14 amino acids. The germline CDR1 and CDR2 sequences are SGHRS and YFSETQ. V lost 3 bases, J lost 6 bases, and 6 bases stayed unmatched. Specimen: CD8+ T cells from peripheral blood mononuclear cells, collected in the first trimester of pregnancy. The genes are TRBV5-1 and TRBJ2-7; TRBD1 matches 10 bases. The sequence derives from a female donor with multiple sclerosis, enrolled in a pregnancy study. CDR3 protein: CASSYRQGAPEQYF. Written as DNA, the CDR3 is TGCGCCAGCAGCTATAGACAGGGGGCGCCCGAGCAGTACTTC.